This TCR beta chain was documented in a study of T cells in Graves' hyperthyroidism and ophthalmopathy (dated by TCRdb to the late 2010s). A note on the overall study: Peripheral blood samples were taken at initial diagnosis, before any treatment was given. A discovery cohort of about 100 patients, 43 with Graves' ophthalmopathy and about 58 with stable Graves' hyperthyroidism, was used to find distinguishing TCR V-J signatures. Prospective prediction of ophthalmopathy was tested in an independent validation cohort of 18 to 20 hyperthyroidism patients and some 17 patients who later progressed to ophthalmopathy. For training and testing, the 100 or so patients in the discovery cohort were randomly divided in a 7:3 ratio. In several Graves' hyperthyroidism patients, the study also compared T-cell repertoires from thyroid tissue with T-cell repertoires from blood. After sampling, hyperthyroidism patients received methimazole starting at 30 mg daily, and ophthalmopathy patients received high-dose intravenous methylprednisolone. According to the paper, TCR Vbeta CDR3 sequencing was carried out on 135 peripheral blood samples, which came from fewer than 50 ophthalmopathy, roughly 75 hyperthyroidism and approximately 17 progressor patients.

This clonotype occurred a few times. This receptor's antigen is unknown. The sample holds no much larger clone one base away, and base qualities are not on file. Inclusive of the bounding cysteine and phenylalanine, the CDR3 is 17 residues long. Only CDR3 DNA is held: 51 bases, read in frame from base 1. Deletion took 7 bases off V and 4 bases off J, with a span of 25 bases between the germline ends. CDR1 and CDR2 are read off the germline V gene (reference sequence) as LNHDA and SQIVND. The TCR beta CDR3 regions were amplified from RNA transcripts. The first round of RT-PCR for the TCR CDR3 was performed with the HTBI primer set and the Qiagen OneStep RT-PCR kit. A second multiplex PCR round built the libraries, followed by size selection and purification. The libraries were sequenced on an Illumina HiSeq2000 using paired-end 100 bp reads. The study's own analysis went as follows. SOAPnuke was used to process the raw data, throwing out any read that contained adapters or uncalled bases, had a mean Phred below 15, or lacked an exact constant-primer or identifier match. High-quality paired reads were merged using COPE v1.2.5, and each unique nucleotide sequence was defined as a clonotype. MiTCR v1.1 was used to align the clonotypes against IMGT TRBV, TRBD and TRBJ reference segments. The analysis was restricted to V-J combinations with a frequency above 0.0001, which together covered 98% to 99.2% of the repertoires. A TCS score was defined as the ratio between F50 (clonal expansion) and ExV (chaos), using BLOSUM62-based TCRdist between CDR3 peptides within each V-J. Welch's t-statistics and random forest reduced around 510 V-J features to fewer than 15, which were used in a naive Bayes classifier (R e1071). The public sequencing data were trimmed at Q25 with fastp and processed into clonotypes with MiXCR by TCRdb, which kept only in-frame beta chains. Rows with a matching CDR3 protein are joined into one entry that keeps the most common DNA and genes. These V and J calls originate from TCRdb's pipeline instead of the authors' own analysis. The sample table holds under 350,000 distinct CDR3 sequences, of which over 15% were seen once. The ten largest make up over 50% of the sample.

On the study overall, not on this receptor specifically: Sample size was not statistically predetermined, and blinding of investigators to group allocation was not performed. During validation, the model predicted progression to ophthalmopathy a median of around six months ahead of onset, with around 70% sensitivity and around 72% specificity. Blood samples also contained most of the expanded thyroid clonotypes (frequency above 0.001), which suggests that blood repertoires may reflect thyroid immune responses. In cross-validation, a model built on a 13 V-J signature told ophthalmopathy apart from stable hyperthyroidism with less than 90% sensitivity and about 81% specificity, and in testing the same model reached 80%/75%.

Ophthalmopathy patients had moderately to severely active disease, with a Clinical Activity Score of 3 or more, a NOSPECS grade of 4 or more, and a disease duration of less than 3 months. Any patient with an uncontrolled infection, another autoimmune disease, pregnancy or lactation was excluded. Clinical symptoms, serum thyroxine and TRAb, thyroid ultrasound, and orbital computed tomography formed the basis for the diagnoses. Ficoll-Paque density gradient centrifugation was used to isolate PBMCs from about 9 ml of fresh peripheral blood. Total RNA was extracted using Trizol reagent, and RNA quality was assessed on an Agilent 2100 Bioanalyzer.

The sequence links TRBV19 to TRBJ1-2, with the D segment identity uncertain. This TCR was recovered from a woman aged 55-69 years with Graves' ophthalmopathy. Sequencing was done on a sample of blood. The CDR3 region has the sequence CASKGQGRGKNRYGYTF. The sequenced DNA: TGTGCCAGTAAAGGCCAAGGGCGAGGGAAAAATCGCTATGGCTACACCTTC.